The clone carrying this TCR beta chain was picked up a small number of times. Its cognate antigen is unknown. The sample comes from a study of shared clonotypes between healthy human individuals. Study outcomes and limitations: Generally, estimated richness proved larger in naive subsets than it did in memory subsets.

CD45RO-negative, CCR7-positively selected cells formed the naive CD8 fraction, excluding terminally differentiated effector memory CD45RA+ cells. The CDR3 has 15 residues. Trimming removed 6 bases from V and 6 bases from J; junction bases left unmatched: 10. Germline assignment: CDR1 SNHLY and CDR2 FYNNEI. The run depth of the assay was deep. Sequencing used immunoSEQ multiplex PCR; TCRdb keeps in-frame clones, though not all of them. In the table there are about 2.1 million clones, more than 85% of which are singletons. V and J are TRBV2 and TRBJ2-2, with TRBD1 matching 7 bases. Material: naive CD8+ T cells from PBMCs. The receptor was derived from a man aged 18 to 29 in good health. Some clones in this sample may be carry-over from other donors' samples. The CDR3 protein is CASRDRTGRAGELFF. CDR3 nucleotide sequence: TGTGCCAGCAGGGATCGGACAGGTCGGGCCGGGGAGCTGTTTTTT. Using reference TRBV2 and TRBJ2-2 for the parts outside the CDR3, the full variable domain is EPEVTQTPSHQVTQMGQEVILRCVPISNHLYFYWYRQILGQKVEFLVSFYNNEISEKSEIFDDQFSVERPDGSNFTLKIRSTKLEDSAMYFCASRDRTGRAGELFFGEGSRLTVL.